This T cell receptor (beta chain) was recorded in a study of CD8+ T cells in alopecia areata. Whole-study findings and limits: As there was one nonresponder, how baseline CD8+ expansion relates to response remains uncertain. Unlike in mice, where it was clearer, TCR sharing across patients was less clear, possibly HLA-related. Persistence during tofacitinib was seen for many expanded lesional clones in scalp and blood.

The CDR3 is 15 amino acids. The authors extracted RNA and reverse transcribed it into cDNA as the sequencing template. The assay was immunoSEQ multiplex PCR, and TCRdb's table has in-frame clones only and misses some. The sample yields 95,000 to 120,000 clones, 56% seen once. Comment on this clone: Its antigen remains unknown.

Noted treatment: oral pan-JAK inhibitor, 5-10 mg twice daily. Here the sequenced sample was CD4+ T cells sorted from blood, taken at week 24, from a patient treated with tofacitinib. This TCR derives from a human donor with alopecia areata. V usage is TRBV21-1 and J usage is TRBJ2-2; no DNA check was done on the table's D call, TRBD2. TRBV21-1 is a known pseudogene. CDR3 loop: CASINPGRGTGELFF. For the CDR3, the DNA is TGTGCCAGCATCAACCCGGGCCGAGGGACCGGGGAGCTGTTTTTT.